This T cell receptor beta chain was recorded in a study of shared clonotypes between healthy human individuals. About the research overall: Each donor contributed plates that comprised three CD4 naive, three CD4 memory, two CD8 naive and one CD8 memory. Findings and limits, study-wide: The study drew on few donors, limiting represented genetic and exposure-history diversity.

Generated by immunoSEQ multiplex PCR, the TCRdb table keeps only in-frame clones and is missing some. The sample yields about 120,000 clones, 55% to 70% seen once. This clone was found once. Its antigen is still unknown. There were only Caucasian adults among the donors, and all lived in Nashville, Tennessee. V was cut by 3 bases and J by 0 bases, with 20 bases left in between. Germline loops: CDR1 SGHTA, CDR2 FQGNSA. The CDR3 is 18 amino acids. The chain joins TRBV7-2 to TRBJ1-1; D possibly corresponds to TRBD1 (6 bases). The source of this sequence is a woman in her twenties or thirties in good health. Sequenced sample: memory CD8+ T cells sorted from blood. Subset noted: CD45RO+ cells pooled with CCR7-negative TemRA cells. The CDR3 DNA reads as TGTGCCAGCAGCTTCGGTGTGGACAGACATTTCATGAACACTGAAGCTTTCTTT. It translates to CASSFGVDRHFMNTEAFF.